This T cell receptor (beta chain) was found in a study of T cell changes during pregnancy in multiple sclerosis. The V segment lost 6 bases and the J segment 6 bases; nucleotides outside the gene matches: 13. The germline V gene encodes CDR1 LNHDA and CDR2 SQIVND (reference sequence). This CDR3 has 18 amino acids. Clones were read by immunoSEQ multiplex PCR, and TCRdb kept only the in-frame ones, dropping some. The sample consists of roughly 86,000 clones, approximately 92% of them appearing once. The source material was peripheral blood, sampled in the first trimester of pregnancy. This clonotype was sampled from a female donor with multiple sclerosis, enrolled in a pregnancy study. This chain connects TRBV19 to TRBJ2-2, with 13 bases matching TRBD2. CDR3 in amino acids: CASSPRTSGRGIPGELFF. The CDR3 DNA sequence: TGTGCCAGTAGCCCCCGGACTAGCGGGAGAGGAATCCCCGGGGAGCTGTTTTTT.